One sample yielded the 5 T cell receptor beta chains listed below, sequenced in a study of a mutant IDH1 vaccine in newly diagnosed glioma (dated by TCRdb to the early 2020s). This specimen's time point label, interpreted: baseline, week 1 (first vaccination visit). The treatment or condition label on this specimen signifies: pre-vaccination baseline after standard-of-care therapy. Library preparation employed the immunoSEQ multiplex PCR assay. The table comes from immuneACCESS by way of TCRdb, which keeps in-frame sequences with V and J called. Part of the clones is missing from these tables; in studies checked, under half for an unresolved V gene and the rest for unknown reasons. The sample table records fewer than 50,000 clones; just under 95% of these occur just once. The biggest ten clones account for 15% to 20% of the sample. The material sequenced was PBMCs, taken from a glioma patient treated with radiotherapy, temozolomide or both. The receptor source for this set is a young man with glioma.

V gene TRBV19 combines with J gene TRBJ2-3; D is possibly TRBD2 (5 bases). In germline, CDR1 is LNHDA, CDR2 SQIVND (reference sequence). This CDR3 has 12 amino acids. The V end lost 6 bases, the J end lost 6 bases, and 10 bases lay between the germline ends. CDR3: CASSSRADTQYF. The CDR3 DNA sequence: TGTGCCAGTAGCTCGAGGGCGGATACGCAGTATTTT. The full variable domain, in which reference TRBV19 and TRBJ2-3 provide the parts outside the CDR3, is DGGITQSPKYLFRKEGQNVTLSCEQNLNHDAMYWYRQDPGQGLRLIYYSQIVNDFQKGDIAEGYSVSREKKESFPLTVTSAQKNPTAFYLCASSSRADTQYFGPGTRLTVL.

The chain links TRBV7-2 to TRBJ2-1, with 10 bases that match TRBD2. V was clipped by 5 bases and J by 0 bases; unmatched bases: 10. CDR1 is SGHTA, CDR2 FQGNSA, per germline. The CDR3 consists of 18 residues. CDR3 protein: CASSPGTSVSYSYNEQFF. In nucleotides, the CDR3 is TGTGCCAGCAGCCCCGGGACTAGCGTGTCATACTCCTACAATGAGCAGTTCTTC.

The chain combines TRBV7-2 with TRBJ1-6; D gene ambiguous. Between the trimmed V and J ends, which lost 4 bases and 8 bases, there was a span of 9 bases. This CDR3 spans 13 amino acids. Germline loops: CDR1 SGHTA, CDR2 FQGNSA. In DNA form, the CDR3 reads TGTGCCAGCAGCTACAAGGGAGATTCACCCCTCCACTTT. The encoded protein is CASSYKGDSPLHF.

V gene TRBV5-6 combines with J gene TRBJ2-2; TRBD1 might be the D (5 bases). The CDR3 is made up of 15 amino acids. Trimming took 0 bases from V and 0 from J, leaving 6 bases between them. Germline-derived CDR1 and CDR2 are SGHDT and YYEEEE. The CDR3: CASSLAGTNTGELFF. The CDR3 DNA follows: TGTGCCAGCAGCTTGGCAGGGACGAACACCGGGGAGCTGTTTTTT.

This sequence joins TRBV29-1 and TRBJ2-3; D not certain. CDR3 length: 12 amino acids. V lost 2 bases, J lost 1 base, and 4 bases lay in between. Per germline, CDR1 SQVTM and CDR2 ANQGSEA. CDR3 coding DNA: TGCAGCGTTGAAACTCGCACAGATACGCAGTATTTT. Protein sequence: CSVETRTDTQYF.